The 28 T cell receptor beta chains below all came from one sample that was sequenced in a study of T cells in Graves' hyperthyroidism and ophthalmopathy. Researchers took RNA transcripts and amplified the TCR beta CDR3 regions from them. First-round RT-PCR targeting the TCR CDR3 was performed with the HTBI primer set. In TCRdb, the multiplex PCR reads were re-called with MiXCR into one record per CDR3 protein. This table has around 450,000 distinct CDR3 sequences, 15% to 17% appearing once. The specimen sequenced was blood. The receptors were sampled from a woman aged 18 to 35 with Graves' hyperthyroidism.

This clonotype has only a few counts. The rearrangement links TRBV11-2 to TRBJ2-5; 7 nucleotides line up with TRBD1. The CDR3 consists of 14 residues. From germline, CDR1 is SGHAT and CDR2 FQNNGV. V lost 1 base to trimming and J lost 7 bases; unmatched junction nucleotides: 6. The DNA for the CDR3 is TGTGCCAGCAGCTTAGGACAGGGTTCAGGGACCCAGTACTTC. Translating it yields CASSLGQGSGTQYF. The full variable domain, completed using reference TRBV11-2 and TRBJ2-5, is EAGVAQSPRYKIIEKRQSVAFWCNPISGHATLYWYQQILGQGPKLLIQFQNNGVVDDSQLPKDRFSAERLKGVDSTLKIQPAKLEDSAVYLCASSLGQGSGTQYFGPGTRLLVL.

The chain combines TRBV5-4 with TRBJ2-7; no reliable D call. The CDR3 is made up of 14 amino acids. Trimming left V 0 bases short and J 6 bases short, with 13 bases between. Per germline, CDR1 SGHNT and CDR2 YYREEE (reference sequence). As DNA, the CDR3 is TGTGCCAGCAGCTTGGTGTCAGGAGCTCGCGAGCAGTACTTC. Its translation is CASSLVSGAREQYF.

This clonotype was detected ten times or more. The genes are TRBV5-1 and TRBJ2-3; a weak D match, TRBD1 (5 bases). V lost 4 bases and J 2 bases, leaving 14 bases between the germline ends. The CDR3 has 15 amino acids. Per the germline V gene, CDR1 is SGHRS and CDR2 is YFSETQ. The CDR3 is CASSPQGFATDTQYF. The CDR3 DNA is TGCGCCAGCAGCCCTCAGGGATTCGCCACAGATACGCAGTATTTT.

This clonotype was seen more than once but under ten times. The DNA for the CDR3 is TGTGCCAGCAGCTTAGTTTCCGGGGCTGAAGCTTTCTTT. Its translation is CASSLVSGAEAFF. The V and J genes are TRBV7-9 and TRBJ1-1; D gene ambiguous. The ends were cut back, 1 base at V and 6 bases at J, with 9 bases in the middle. Germline-derived CDR1 and CDR2 are SEHNR and FQNEAQ (reference sequence). The CDR3 runs to 13 residues.

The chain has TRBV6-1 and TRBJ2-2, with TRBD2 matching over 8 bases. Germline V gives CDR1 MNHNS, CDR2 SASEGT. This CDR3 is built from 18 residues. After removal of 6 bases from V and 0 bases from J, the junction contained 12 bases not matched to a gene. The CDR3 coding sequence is TGTGCCAGCAGACTGATGGGCCCCGGGAGGGCGAACACCGGGGAGCTGTTTTTT. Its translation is CASRLMGPGRANTGELFF.

CDR3 region: CASSEVLAGGAGEQFF. The CDR3 nucleotides are TGTGCCAGCAGTGAAGTGTTAGCGGGAGGTGCCGGTGAGCAGTTCTTC. The chain joins TRBV6-1 to TRBJ2-1; 10 positions agree with TRBD2. Germline CDR1 and CDR2: MNHNS and SASEGT. V trimming: 1 base; J trimming: 9 bases; junction bases outside the gene matches: 9. The CDR3 loop spans 16 amino acids.

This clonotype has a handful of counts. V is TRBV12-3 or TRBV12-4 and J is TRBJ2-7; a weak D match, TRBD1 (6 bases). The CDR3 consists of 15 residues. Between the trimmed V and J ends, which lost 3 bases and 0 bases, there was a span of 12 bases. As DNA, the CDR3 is TGTGCCAGCAGTTTTACAGGGCGGCCCTCCTACGAGCAGTACTTC. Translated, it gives CASSFTGRPSYEQYF.

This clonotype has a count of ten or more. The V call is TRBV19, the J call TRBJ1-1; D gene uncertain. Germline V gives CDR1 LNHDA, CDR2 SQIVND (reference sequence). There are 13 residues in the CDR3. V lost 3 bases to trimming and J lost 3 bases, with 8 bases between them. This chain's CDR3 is CASSILGHTEAFF. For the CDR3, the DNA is TGTGCCAGTAGTATCTTAGGGCACACTGAAGCTTTCTTT.

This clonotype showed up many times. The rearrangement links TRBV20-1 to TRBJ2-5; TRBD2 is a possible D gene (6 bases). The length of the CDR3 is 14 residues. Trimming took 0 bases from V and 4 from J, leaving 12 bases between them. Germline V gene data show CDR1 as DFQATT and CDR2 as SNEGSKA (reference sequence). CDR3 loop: CSARDGRDSETQYF. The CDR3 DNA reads TGCAGTGCTAGAGATGGCAGGGACTCAGAGACCCAGTACTTC.

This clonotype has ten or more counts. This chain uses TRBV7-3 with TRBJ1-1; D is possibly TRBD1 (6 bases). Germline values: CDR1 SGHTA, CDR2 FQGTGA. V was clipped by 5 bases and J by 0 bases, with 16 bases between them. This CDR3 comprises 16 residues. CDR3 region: CASSPTGTPMNTEAFF. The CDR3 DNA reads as TGTGCCAGCAGCCCAACAGGGACCCCCATGAACACTGAAGCTTTCTTT.

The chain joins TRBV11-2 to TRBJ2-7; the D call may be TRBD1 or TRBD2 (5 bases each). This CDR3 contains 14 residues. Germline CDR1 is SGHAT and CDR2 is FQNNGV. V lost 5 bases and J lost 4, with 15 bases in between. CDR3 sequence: CASSHGDPGYEQYF. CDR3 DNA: TGTGCCAGCAGCCATGGGGACCCGGGGTACGAGCAGTACTTC. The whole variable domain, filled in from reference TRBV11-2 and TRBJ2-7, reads EAGVAQSPRYKIIEKRQSVAFWCNPISGHATLYWYQQILGQGPKLLIQFQNNGVVDDSQLPKDRFSAERLKGVDSTLKIQPAKLEDSAVYLCASSHGDPGYEQYFGPGTRLTVT.

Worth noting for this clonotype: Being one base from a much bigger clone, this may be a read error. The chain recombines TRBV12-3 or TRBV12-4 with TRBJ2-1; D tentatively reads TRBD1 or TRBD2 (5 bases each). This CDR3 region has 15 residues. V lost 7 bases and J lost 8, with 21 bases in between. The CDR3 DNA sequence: TGTGCCAGCACCCTCCCGGGACGACTACCACATGAGCAGTTCTTC. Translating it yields CASTLPGRLPHEQFF.

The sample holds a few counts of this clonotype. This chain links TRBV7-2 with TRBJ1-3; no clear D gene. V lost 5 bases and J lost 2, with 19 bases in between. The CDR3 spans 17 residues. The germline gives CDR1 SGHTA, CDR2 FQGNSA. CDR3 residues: CASSPTQYPYPGNTIYF. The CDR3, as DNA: TGTGCCAGCAGCCCAACACAATACCCTTACCCTGGAAACACCATATATTTT.

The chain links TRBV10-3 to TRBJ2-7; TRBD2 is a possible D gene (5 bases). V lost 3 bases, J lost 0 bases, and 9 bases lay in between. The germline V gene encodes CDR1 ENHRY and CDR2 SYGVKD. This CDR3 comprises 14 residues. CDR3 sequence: CAISDWSGSYEQYF. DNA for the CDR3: TGTGCCATCAGTGATTGGAGCGGCTCCTACGAGCAGTACTTC.

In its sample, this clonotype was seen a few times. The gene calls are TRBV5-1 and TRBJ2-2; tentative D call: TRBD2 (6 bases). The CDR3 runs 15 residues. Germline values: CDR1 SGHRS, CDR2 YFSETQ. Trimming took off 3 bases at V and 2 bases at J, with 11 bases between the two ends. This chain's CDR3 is CASSYDGSNTGELFF. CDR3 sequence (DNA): TGCGCCAGCAGCTACGACGGGAGTAACACCGGGGAGCTGTTTTTT.

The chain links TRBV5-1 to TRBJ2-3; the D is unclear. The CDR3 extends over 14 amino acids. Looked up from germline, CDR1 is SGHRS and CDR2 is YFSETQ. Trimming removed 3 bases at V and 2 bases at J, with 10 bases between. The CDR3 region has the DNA TGCGCCAGCAGCTCCCTGGGTTACACAGATACGCAGTATTTT. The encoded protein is CASSSLGYTDTQYF.

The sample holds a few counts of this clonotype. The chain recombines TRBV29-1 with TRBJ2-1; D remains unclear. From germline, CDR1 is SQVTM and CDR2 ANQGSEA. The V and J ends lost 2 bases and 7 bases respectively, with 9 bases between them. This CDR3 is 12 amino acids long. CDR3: CSVESRENEQFF. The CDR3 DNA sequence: TGCAGCGTTGAAAGTCGCGAGAATGAGCAGTTCTTC.

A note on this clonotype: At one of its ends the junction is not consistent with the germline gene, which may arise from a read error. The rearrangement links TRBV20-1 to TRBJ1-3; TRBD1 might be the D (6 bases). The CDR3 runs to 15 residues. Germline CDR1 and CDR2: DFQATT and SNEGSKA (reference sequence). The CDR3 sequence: CSARDDRITGNTIYF. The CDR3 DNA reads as TGCAGTGCTCGAGACGACAGGATAACTGGAAACACCATATATTTT.

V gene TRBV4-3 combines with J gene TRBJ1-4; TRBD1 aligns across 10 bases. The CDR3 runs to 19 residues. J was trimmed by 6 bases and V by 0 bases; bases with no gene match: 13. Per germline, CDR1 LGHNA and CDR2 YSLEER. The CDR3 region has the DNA TGCGCCAGCAGCCAAGATGTCCGGGACAGGGGATTCGGCGATGAAAAACTGTTTTTT. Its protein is CASSQDVRDRGFGDEKLFF.

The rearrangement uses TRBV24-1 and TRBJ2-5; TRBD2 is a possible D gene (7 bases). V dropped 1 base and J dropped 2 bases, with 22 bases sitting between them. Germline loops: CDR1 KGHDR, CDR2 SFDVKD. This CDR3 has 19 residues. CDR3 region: CATSDFGGGRESRQETQYF. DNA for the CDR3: TGTGCCACCAGTGATTTTGGGGGGGGGCGGGAGAGCCGGCAAGAGACCCAGTACTTC.

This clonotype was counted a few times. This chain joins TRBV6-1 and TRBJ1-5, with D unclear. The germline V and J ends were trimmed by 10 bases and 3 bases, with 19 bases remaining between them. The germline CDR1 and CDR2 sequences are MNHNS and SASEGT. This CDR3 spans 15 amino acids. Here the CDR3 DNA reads TGTGCCATACAACCCTGGCGGGTGAACAATCAGCCCCAGCATTTT. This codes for CAIQPWRVNNQPQHF.

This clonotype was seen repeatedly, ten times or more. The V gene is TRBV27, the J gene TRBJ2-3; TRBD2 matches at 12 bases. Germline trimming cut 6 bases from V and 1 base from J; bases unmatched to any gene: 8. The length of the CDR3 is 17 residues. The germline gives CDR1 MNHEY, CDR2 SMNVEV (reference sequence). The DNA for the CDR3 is TGTGCCAGCAGCAAAAACCGACTAGCGGGAGGCACAGATACGCAGTATTTT. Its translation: CASSKNRLAGGTDTQYF.

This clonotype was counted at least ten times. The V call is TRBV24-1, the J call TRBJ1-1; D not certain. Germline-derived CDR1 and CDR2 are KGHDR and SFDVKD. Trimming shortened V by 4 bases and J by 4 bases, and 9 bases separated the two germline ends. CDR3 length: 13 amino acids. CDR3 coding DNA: TGTGCCACCAGTGACCAACCTGGCACTGAAGCTTTCTTT. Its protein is CATSDQPGTEAFF.

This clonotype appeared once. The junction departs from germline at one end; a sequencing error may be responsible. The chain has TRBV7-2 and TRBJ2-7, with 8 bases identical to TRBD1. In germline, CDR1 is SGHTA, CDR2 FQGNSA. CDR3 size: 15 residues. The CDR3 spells CASSVGQGVPYEQYF. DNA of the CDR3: TGTGCAAGCAGCGTCGGACAGGGAGTTCCCTACGAGCAGTACTTC. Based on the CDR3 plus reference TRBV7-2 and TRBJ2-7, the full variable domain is GAGVSQSPSNKVTEKGKDVELRCDPISGHTALYWYRQSLGQGLEFLIYFQGNSAPDKSGLPSDRFSAERTGGSVSTLTIQRTQQEDSAVYLCASSVGQGVPYEQYFGPGTRLTVT.

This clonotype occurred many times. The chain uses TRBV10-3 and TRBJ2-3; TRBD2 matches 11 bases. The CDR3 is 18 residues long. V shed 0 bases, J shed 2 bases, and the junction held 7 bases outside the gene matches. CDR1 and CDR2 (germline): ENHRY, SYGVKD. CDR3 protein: CAISESPPSGGSTDTQYF. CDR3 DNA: TGTGCCATCAGTGAGTCCCCCCCTAGCGGGGGGTCCACAGATACGCAGTATTTT.

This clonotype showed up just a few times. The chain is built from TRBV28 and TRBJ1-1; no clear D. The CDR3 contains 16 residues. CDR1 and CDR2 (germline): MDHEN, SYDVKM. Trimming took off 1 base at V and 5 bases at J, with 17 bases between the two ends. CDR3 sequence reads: CASSLFFPTSGTEAFF. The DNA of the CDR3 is TGTGCCAGCAGTTTATTTTTCCCCACTAGTGGGACTGAAGCTTTCTTT.

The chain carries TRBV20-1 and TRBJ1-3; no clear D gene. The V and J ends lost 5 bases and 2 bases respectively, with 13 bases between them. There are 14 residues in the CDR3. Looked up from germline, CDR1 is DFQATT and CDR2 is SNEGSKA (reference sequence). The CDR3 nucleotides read TGCAGTGCTGGAAAGTGGGATGCTGGAAACACCATATATTTT. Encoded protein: CSAGKWDAGNTIYF.

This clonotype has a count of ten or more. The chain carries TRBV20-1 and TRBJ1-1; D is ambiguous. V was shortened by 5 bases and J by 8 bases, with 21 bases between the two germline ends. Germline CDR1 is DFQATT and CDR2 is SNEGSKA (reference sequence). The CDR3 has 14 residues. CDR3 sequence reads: CSAVQPINLGEAFF. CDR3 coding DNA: TGCAGTGCTGTACAACCAATAAACCTAGGGGAAGCTTTCTTT.